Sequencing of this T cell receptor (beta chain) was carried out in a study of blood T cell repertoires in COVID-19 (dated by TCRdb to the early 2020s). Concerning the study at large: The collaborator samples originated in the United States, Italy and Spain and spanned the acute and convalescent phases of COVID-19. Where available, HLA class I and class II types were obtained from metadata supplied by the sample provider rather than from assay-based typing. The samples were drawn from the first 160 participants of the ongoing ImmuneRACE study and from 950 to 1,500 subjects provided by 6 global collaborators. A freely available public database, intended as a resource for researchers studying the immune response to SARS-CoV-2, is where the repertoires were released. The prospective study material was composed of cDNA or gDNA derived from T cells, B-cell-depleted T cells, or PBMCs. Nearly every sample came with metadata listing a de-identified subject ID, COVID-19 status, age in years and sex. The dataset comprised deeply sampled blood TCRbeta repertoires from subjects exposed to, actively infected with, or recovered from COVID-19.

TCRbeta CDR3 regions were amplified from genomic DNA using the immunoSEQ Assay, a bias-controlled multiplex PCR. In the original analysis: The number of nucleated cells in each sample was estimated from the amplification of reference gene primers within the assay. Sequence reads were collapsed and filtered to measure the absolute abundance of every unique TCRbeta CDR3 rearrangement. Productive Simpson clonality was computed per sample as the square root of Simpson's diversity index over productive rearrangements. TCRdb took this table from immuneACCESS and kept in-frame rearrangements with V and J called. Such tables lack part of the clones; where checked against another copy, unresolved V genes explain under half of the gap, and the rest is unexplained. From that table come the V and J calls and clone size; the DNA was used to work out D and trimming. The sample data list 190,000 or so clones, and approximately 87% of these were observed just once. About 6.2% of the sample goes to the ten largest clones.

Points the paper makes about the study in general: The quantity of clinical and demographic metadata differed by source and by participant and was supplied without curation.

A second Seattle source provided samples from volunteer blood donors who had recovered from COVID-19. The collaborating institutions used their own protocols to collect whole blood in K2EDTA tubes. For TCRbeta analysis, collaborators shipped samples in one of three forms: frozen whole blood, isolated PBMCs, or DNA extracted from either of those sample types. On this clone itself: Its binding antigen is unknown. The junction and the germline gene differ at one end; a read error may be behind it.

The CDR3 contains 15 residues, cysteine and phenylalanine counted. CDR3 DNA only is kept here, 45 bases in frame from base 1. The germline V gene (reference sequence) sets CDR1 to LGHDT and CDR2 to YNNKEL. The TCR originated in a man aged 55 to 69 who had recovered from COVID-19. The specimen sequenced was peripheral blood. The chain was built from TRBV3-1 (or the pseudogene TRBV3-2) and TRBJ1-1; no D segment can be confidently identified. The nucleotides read TGTGCCAGCAGTCAAGATTCGACTGAGAACACTGAAGCTTTCTTT. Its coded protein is CASSQDSTENTEAFF.